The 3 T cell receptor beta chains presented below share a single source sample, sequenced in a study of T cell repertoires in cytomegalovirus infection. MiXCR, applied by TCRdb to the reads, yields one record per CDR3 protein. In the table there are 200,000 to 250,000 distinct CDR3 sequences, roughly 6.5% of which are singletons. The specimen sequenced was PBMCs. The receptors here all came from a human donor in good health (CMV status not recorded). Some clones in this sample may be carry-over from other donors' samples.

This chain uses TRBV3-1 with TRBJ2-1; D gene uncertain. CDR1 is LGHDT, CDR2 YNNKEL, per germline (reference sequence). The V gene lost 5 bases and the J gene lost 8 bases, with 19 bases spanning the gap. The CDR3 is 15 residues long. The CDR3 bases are TGTGCCAGCAGCACCCTCAATAGGTGGACGTATGAGCAGTTCTTC. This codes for CASSTLNRWTYEQFF.

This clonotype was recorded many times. The CDR3 region has the DNA TGTGCCAGCAGACCTCGGGGACAGGCTCGTGGCTACACCTTC. Encoded protein: CASRPRGQARGYTF. The V and J genes are TRBV2 and TRBJ1-2; 8 bases are shared with TRBD1. Germline V gene sequence: CDR1 SNHLY, CDR2 FYNNEI. The CDR3 is made up of 14 amino acids. J was trimmed by 7 bases and V by 6 bases; bases with no gene match: 10.

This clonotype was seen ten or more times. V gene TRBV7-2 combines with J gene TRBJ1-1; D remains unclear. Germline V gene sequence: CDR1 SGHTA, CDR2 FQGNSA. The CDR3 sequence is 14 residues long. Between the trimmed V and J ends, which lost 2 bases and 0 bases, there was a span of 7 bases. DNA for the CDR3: TGTGCCAGCAGCTTAATGTCCATGAACACTGAAGCTTTCTTT. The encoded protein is CASSLMSMNTEAFF.